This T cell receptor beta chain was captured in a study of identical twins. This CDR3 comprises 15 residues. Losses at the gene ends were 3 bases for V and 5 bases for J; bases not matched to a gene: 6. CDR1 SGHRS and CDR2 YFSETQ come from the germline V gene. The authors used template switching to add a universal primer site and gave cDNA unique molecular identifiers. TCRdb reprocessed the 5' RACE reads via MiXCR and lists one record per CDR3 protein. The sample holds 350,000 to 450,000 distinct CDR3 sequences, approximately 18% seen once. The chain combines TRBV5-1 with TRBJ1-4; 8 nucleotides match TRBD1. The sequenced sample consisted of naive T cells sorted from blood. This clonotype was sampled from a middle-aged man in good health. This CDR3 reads CASSSGGQGNEKLFF. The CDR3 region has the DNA TGCGCCAGCAGCTCAGGAGGACAGGGAAATGAAAAACTGTTTTTT.